This TCR beta chain is from a study of T cells in Graves' hyperthyroidism and ophthalmopathy. V lost 0 bases to trimming and J lost 4 bases, with 13 bases between them. The CDR3 is 15 amino acids. Germline loops: CDR1 SGDLS, CDR2 YYNGEE. This clonotype was detected a few times. What it recognizes is unknown. Amplified TCR beta CDR3 regions derived from RNA transcripts. A first-round RT-PCR of the TCR CDR3 used the HTBI primer set. TCRdb recomputed calls from the multiplex PCR reads with MiXCR, one row per CDR3 protein. The data hold some 530,000 distinct CDR3 sequences, with around a fifth observed a single time. Study-wide results and limits: The model identified upcoming ophthalmopathy a median around 6 months ahead of onset. The majority of expanded thyroid clonotypes above 0.001 also appeared in blood.

Ophthalmopathy patients had moderate-to-severe active disease, CAS ≥3, NOSPECS ≥4, and disease duration under 3 months. The TCR comes from a woman in her seventies with Graves' ophthalmopathy. The chain couples TRBV9 to TRBJ1-2; tentative D call: TRBD1 (6 bases). Sample: blood. The CDR3 DNA follows: TGTGCCAGCAGCGTAGATCAAGGGGGTCCCTATGGCTACACCTTC. This codes for CASSVDQGGPYGYTF.